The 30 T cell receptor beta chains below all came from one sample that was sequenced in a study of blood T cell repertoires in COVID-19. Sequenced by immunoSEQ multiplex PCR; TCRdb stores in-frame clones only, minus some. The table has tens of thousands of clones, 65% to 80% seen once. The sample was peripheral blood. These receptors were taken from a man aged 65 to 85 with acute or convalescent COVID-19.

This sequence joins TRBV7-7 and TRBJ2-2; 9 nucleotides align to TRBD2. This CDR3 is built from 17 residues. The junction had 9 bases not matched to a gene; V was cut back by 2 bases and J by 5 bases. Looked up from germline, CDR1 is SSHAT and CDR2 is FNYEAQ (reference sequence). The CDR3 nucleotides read TGTGCCAGCAGCTTAATCGCGGGGGGGCCCCGAACCGGGGAGCTGTTTTTT. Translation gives CASSLIAGGPRTGELFF.

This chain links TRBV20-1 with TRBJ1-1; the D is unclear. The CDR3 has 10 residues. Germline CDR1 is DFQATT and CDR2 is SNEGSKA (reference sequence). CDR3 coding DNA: TGCAGGACACCGAACACTGAAGCTTTCTTT. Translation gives CRTPNTEAFF.

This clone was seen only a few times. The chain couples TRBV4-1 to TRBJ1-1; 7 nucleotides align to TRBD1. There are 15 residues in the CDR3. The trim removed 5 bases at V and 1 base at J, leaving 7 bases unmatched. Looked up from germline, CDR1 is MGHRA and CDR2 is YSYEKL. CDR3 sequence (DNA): TGCGCCAGCAGCAAACCGGGACAGAGGAACACTGAAGCTTTCTTT. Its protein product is CASSKPGQRNTEAFF.

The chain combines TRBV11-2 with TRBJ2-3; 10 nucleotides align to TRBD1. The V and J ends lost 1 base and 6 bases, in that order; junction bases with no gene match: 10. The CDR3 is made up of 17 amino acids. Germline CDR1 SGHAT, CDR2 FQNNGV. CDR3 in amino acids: CASSLGGQGWTLDTQYF. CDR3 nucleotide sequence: TGTGCCAGCAGCTTAGGGGGACAGGGGTGGACTTTGGATACGCAGTATTTT.

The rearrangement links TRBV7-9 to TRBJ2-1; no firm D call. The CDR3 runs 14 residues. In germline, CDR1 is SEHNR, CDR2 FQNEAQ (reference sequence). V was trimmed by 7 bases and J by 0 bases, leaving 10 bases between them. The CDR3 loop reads CASTSSSSYNEQFF. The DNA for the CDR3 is TGTGCCAGCACCTCATCCAGCTCCTACAATGAGCAGTTCTTC.

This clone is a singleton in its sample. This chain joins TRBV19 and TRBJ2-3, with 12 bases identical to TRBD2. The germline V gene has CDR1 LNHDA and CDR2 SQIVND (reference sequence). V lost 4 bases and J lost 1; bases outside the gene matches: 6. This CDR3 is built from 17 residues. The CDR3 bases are TGTGCCAGTAGTACCCTAGCGGGGGGGCTGGGCACAGATACGCAGTATTTT. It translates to CASSTLAGGLGTDTQYF.

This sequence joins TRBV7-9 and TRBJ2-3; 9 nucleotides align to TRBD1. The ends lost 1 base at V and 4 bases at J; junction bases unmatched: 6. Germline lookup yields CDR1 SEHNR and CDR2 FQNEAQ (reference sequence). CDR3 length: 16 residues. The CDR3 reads CASSLVGTGSPDTQYF. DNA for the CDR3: TGTGCCAGCAGCTTAGTTGGGACAGGGTCCCCAGATACGCAGTATTTT.

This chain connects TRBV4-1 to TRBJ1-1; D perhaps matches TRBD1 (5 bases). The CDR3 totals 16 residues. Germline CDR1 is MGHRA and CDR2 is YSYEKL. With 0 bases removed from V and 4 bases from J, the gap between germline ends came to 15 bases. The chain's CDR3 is CASSQEVGAVGTEAFF. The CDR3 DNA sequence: TGCGCCAGCAGCCAAGAGGTTGGGGCAGTGGGCACTGAAGCTTTCTTT.

CDR3 nucleotide sequence: TGTGCCAGCAGCCGACAGGGGTCCTATCAGCCCCAGCATTTT. It translates to CASSRQGSYQPQHF. The V call is TRBV27, the J call TRBJ1-5; 8 nucleotides line up with TRBD1. Germline values: CDR1 MNHEY, CDR2 SMNVEV (reference sequence). The junction had 6 bases not matched to a gene; V was cut back by 6 bases and J by 5 bases. This CDR3 has 14 amino acids.

This CDR3 reads CASSLDQGAYNEQFF. The CDR3 region has the DNA TGCGCCAGCAGCTTGGATCAGGGGGCTTACAATGAGCAGTTCTTC. The chain employs TRBV5-1 and TRBJ2-1; 8 bases match TRBD1. Germline lookup yields CDR1 SGHRS and CDR2 YFSETQ. V shed 0 bases and J 4 bases; nucleotides not matched to a gene: 3. The CDR3 is made up of 15 amino acids.

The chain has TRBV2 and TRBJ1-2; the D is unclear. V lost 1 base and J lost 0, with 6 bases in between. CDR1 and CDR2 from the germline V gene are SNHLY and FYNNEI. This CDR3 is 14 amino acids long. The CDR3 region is CASSEGGTNYGYTF. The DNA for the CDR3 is TGTGCCAGCAGTGAAGGAGGCACTAACTATGGCTACACCTTC.

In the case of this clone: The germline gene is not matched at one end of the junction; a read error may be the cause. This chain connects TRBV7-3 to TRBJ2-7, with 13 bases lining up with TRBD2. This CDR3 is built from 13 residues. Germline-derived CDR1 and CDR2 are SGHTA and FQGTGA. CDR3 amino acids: CASSSGLAGPLHF. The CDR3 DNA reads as TGTGCCAGCAGCTCGGGACTAGCGGGACCTCTTCACTTC.

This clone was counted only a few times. This CDR3 reads CASSQDLGTSADTQYF. CDR3 nucleotide sequence: TGTGCCAGCAGCCAAGATCTAGGGACTTCCGCAGATACGCAGTATTTT. V and J are TRBV3-1 (or the pseudogene TRBV3-2) and TRBJ2-3; possible D gene TRBD2, 6 bases. V dropped 0 bases and J dropped 4 bases, with 14 bases sitting between them. CDR3 length: 16 residues. Germline assignment: CDR1 LGHDT and CDR2 YNNKEL (reference sequence).

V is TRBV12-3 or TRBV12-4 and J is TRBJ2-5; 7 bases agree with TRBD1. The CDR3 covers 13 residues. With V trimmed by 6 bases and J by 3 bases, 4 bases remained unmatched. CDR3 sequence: CASRSGTEETQYF. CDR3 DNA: TGTGCCAGCAGATCCGGGACAGAAGAGACCCAGTACTTC.

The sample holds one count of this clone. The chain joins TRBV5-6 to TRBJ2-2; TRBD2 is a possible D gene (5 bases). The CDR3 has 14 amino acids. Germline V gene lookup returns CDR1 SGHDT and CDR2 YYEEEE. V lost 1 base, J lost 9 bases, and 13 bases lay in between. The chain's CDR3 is CASSLSLDGWELFF. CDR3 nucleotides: TGTGCCAGCAGCTTGTCACTAGATGGCTGGGAGCTGTTTTTT.

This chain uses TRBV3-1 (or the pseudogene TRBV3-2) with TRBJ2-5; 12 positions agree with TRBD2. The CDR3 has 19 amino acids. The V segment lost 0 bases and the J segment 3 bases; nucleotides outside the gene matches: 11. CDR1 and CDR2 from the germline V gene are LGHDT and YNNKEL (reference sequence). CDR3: CASSQDASGGASGEETQYF. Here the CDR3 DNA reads TGTGCCAGCAGCCAAGATGCTAGCGGGGGGGCCTCTGGGGAAGAGACCCAGTACTTC.

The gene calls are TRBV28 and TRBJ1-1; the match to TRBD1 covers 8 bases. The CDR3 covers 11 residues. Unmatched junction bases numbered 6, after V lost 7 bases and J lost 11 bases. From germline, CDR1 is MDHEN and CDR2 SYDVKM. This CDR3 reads CASNLDRAAFF. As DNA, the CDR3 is TGTGCCAGCAACCTGGACAGGGCGGCTTTCTTT. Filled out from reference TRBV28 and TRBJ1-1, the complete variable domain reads DVKVTQSSRYLVKRTGEKVFLECVQDMDHENMFWYRQDPGLGLRLIYFSYDVKMKEKGDIPEGYSVSREKKERFSLILESASTNQTSMYLCASNLDRAAFFGQGTRLTVV.

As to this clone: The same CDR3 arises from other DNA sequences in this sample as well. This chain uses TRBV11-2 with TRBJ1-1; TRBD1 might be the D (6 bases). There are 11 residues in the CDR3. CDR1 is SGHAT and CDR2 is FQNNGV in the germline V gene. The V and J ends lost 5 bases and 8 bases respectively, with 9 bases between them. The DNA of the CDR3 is TGTGCCAGCAGCGTTAGGGGGGAAGCTTTCTTT. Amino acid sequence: CASSVRGEAFF.

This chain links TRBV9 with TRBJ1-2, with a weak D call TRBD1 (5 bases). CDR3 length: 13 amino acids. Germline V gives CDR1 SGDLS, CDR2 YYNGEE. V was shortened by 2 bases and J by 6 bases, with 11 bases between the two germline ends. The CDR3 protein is CASSVRAGDGYTF. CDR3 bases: TGTGCCAGCAGCGTCAGGGCGGGGGATGGCTACACCTTC.

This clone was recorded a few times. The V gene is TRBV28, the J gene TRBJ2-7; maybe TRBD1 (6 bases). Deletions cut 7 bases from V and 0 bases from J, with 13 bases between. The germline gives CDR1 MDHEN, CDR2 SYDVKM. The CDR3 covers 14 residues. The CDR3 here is CASNSGTLSYEQYF. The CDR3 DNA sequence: TGTGCCAGCAACTCCGGGACACTCTCCTACGAGCAGTACTTC. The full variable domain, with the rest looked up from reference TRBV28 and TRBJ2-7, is DVKVTQSSRYLVKRTGEKVFLECVQDMDHENMFWYRQDPGLGLRLIYFSYDVKMKEKGDIPEGYSVSREKKERFSLILESASTNQTSMYLCASNSGTLSYEQYFGPGTRLTVT.

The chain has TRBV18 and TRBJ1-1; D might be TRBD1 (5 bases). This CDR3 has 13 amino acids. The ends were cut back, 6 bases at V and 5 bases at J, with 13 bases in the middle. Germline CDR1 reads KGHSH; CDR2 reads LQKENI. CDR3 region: CASSGLKGTEAFF. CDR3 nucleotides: TGTGCCAGCTCGGGACTGAAAGGGACTGAAGCTTTCTTT.

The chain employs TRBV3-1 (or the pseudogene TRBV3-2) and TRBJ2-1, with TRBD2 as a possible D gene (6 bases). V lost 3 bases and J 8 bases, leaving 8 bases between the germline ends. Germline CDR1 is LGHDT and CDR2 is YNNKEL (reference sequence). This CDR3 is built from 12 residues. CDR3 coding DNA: TGTGCCAGCAGCCACGGCGGGGATGAGCAGTTCTTC. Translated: CASSHGGDEQFF.

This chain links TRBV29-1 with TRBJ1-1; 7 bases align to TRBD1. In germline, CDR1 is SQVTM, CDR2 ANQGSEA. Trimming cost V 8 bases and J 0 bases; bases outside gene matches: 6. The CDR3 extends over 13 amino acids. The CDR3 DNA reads TGCAGCACGTTTACAGGGGTGAACACTGAAGCTTTCTTT. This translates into CSTFTGVNTEAFF.

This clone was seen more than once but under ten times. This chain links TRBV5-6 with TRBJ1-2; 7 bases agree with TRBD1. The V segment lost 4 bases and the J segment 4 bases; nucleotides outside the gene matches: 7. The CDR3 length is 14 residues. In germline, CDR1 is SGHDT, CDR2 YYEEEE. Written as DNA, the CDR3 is TGTGCCAGCAGCGAAATCGACAGGGCCTATGGCTACACCTTC. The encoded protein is CASSEIDRAYGYTF.

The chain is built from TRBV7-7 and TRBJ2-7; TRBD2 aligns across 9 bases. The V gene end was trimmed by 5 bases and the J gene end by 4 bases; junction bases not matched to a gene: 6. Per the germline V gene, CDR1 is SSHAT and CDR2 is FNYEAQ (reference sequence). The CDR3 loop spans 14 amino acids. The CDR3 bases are TGTGCCAGCAGCCCCGGGACTAGCAGTTACGAGCAGTACTTC. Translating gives CASSPGTSSYEQYF.

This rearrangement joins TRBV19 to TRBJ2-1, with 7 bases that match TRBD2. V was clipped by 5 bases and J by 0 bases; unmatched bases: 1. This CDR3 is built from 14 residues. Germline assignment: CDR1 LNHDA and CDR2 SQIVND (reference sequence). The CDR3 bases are TGTGCCAGTAGTTGGGGGGGCTCCTACAATGAGCAGTTCTTC. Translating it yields CASSWGGSYNEQFF.

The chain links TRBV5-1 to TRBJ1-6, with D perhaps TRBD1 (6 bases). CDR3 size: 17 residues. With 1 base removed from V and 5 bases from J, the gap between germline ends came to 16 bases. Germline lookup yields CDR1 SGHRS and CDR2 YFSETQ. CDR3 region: CASSLRQQGQDNSPLHF. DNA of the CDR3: TGCGCCAGCAGCTTGCGACAGCAGGGACAAGATAATTCACCCCTCCACTTT.

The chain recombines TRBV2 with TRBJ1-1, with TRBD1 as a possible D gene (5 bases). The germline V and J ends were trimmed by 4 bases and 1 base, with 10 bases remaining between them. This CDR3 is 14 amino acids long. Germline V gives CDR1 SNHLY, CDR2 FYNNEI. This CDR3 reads CASSGRGSNTEAFF. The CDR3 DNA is TGTGCCAGCAGTGGGAGGGGTTCGAACACTGAAGCTTTCTTT.

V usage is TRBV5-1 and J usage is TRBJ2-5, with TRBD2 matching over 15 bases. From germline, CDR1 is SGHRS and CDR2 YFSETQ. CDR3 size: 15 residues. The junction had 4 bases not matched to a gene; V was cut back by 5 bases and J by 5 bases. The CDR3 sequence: CASSRTSGGAETQYF. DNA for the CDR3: TGCGCCAGCAGTAGGACTAGCGGGGGGGCGGAGACCCAGTACTTC.

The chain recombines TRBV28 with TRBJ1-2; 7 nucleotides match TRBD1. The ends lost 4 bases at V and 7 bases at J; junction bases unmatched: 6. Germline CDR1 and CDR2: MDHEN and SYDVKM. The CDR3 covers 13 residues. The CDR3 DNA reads TGTGCCAGCAGTTCTCCGACAGGGTCTGGCTACACCTTC. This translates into CASSSPTGSGYTF.